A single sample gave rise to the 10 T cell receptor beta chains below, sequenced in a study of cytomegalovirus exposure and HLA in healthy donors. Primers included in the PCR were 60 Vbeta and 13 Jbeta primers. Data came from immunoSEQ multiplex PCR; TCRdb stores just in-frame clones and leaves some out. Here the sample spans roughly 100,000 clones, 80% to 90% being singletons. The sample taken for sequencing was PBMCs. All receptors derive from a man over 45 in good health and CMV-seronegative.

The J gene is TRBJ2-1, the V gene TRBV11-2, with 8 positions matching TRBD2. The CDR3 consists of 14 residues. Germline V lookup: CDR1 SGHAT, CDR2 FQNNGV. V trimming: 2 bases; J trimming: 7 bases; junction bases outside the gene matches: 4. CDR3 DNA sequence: TGTGCCAGCAGCTTATCGGGGGGGCAAAATGAGCAGTTCTTC. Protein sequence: CASSLSGGQNEQFF.

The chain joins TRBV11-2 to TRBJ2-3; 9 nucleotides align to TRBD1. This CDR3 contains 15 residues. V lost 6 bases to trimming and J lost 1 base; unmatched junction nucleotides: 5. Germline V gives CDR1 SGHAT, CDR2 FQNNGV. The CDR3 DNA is TGTGCCAGCAGACCGGGACAGGGAGGCACAGATACGCAGTATTTT. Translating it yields CASRPGQGGTDTQYF.

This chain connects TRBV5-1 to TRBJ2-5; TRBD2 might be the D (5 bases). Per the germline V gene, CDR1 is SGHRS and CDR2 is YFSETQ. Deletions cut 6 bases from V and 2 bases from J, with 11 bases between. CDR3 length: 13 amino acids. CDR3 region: CASKTGEQETQYF. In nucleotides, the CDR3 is TGCGCCAGCAAAACCGGGGAGCAAGAGACCCAGTACTTC.

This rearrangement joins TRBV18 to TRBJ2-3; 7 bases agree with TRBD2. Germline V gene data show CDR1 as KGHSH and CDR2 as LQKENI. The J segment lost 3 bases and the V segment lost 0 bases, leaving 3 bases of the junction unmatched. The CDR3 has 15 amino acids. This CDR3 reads CASSPPSGATDTQYF. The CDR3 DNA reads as TGTGCCAGCTCACCACCGAGCGGGGCTACAGATACGCAGTATTTT.

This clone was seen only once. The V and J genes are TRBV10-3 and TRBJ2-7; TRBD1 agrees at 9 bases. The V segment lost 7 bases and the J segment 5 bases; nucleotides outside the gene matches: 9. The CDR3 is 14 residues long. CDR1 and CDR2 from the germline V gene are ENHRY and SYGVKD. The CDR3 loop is CAIMGTGSSHEQYF. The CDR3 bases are TGTGCCATCATGGGGACAGGGAGTTCCCACGAGCAGTACTTC.

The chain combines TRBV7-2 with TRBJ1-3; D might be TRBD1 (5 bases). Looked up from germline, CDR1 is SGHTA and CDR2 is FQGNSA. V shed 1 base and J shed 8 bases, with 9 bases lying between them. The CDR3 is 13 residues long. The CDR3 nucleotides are TGTGCCAGCAGCTTAGGGGGGAGGTACACCATATATTTT. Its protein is CASSLGGRYTIYF. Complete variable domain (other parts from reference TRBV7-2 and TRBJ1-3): GAGVSQSPSNKVTEKGKDVELRCDPISGHTALYWYRQSLGQGLEFLIYFQGNSAPDKSGLPSDRFSAERTGGSVSTLTIQRTQQEDSAVYLCASSLGGRYTIYFGEGSWLTVV.

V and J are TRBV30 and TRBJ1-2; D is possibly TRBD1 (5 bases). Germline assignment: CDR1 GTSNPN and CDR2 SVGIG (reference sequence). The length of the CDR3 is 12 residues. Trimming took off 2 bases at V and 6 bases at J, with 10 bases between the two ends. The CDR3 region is CAWSPQGDGYTF. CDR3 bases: TGTGCCTGGAGTCCTCAAGGGGATGGCTACACCTTC.

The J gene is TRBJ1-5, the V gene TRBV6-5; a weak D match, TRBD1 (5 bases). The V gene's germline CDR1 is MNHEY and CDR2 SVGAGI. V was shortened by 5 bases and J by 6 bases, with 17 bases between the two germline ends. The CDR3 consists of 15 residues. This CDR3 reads CASSPLGGATQPQHF. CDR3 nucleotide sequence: TGTGCCAGCAGTCCTTTGGGCGGGGCTACTCAGCCCCAGCATTTT.

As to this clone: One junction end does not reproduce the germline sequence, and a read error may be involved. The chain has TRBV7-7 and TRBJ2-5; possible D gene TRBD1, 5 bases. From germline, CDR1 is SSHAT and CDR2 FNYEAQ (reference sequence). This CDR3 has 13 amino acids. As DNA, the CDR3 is TGTGCTAGCAGCTTAGGGGCGACGAAGACCCAGTACTTC. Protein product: CASSLGATKTQYF.

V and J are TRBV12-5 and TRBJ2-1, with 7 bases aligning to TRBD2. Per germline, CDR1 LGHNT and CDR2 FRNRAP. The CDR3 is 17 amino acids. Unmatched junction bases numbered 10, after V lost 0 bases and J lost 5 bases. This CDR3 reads CASGLVRAGVPHNEQFF. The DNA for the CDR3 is TGTGCTAGTGGTTTGGTACGGGCGGGGGTTCCCCACAATGAGCAGTTCTTC.